This TCR beta chain derives from a study of OX40 agonist ivuxolimab in advanced cancers. Findings and caveats of the study: Certain nonresponders likewise exhibited a low normalized T-cell clonal expansion.

A note on this clone: Its antigen is as yet unknown.

The V gene end was trimmed by 1 base and the J gene end by 4 bases; junction bases not matched to a gene: 5. Germline-derived CDR1 and CDR2 are SGHNT and YYREEE (reference sequence). CDR3 length: 15 residues. TCRdb's table, derived via immunoSEQ multiplex PCR, lists solely in-frame clones and lacks some. The repertoire holds about 68,000 clones, with around 83% as singletons. The sequences come from CD4+ or CD8+ T cells sorted from blood, collected in a trial of the OX40 agonist ivuxolimab. The receptor was derived from an adult with an advanced solid tumor such as melanoma, head and neck, liver or kidney cancer. V usage is TRBV5-4 and J usage is TRBJ2-3, with 8 bases fitting TRBD2. The CDR3 coding sequence is TGTGCCAGCAGCTTGCCCGGGGGGGCAGCAGATACGCAGTATTTT. It specifies CASSLPGGAADTQYF.